This passage covers 31 T cell receptor beta chains from one sample sequenced in a study of neurological immune-mediated disorders. From the 5' RACE reads, TCRdb called clonotypes with MiXCR, one entry per CDR3 protein. The table records about 46,000 distinct CDR3 sequences, 4.5% of them present only once. The sequenced sample consisted of PBMCs. All receptors derive from a woman aged 55-70 years with multiple sclerosis.

This clonotype has ten or more counts. The rearrangement uses TRBV20-1 and TRBJ1-5; D unclear. The CDR3 is 13 amino acids. Germline V CDR1 and CDR2: DFQATT, SNEGSKA (reference sequence). With 2 bases removed from V and 2 bases from J, the gap between germline ends came to 7 bases. In DNA form, the CDR3 reads TGCAGTGCTAGAATCGGGGGCAATCAGCCCCAGCATTTT. This gives the protein CSARIGGNQPQHF.

This clonotype has only a few counts. The V and J genes are TRBV18 and TRBJ1-2, with 8 nucleotides matching TRBD1. Losses at the gene ends were 8 bases for V and 2 bases for J; bases not matched to a gene: 10. The CDR3 spans 15 residues. The germline V gene encodes CDR1 KGHSH and CDR2 LQKENI. CDR3: CASEGQETMNYGYTF. The DNA of the CDR3 is TGTGCCAGCGAGGGACAGGAGACGATGAACTATGGCTACACCTTC.

This clonotype was recorded at least ten times. V gene TRBV29-1 combines with J gene TRBJ1-1; D not certain. Between the trimmed V and J ends, which lost 5 bases and 3 bases, there was a span of 4 bases. Germline CDR1 and CDR2: SQVTM and ANQGSEA. The CDR3 has 10 residues. CDR3: CSVRDTEAFF. Written as DNA, the CDR3 is TGCAGCGTTAGAGACACTGAAGCTTTCTTT.

Ten or more counts support this clonotype. The chain uses TRBV9 and TRBJ2-3; TRBD2 matches 7 bases. Germline V gene lookup returns CDR1 SGDLS and CDR2 YYNGEE. There are 15 residues in the CDR3. V shed 0 bases and J 4 bases; nucleotides not matched to a gene: 5. This CDR3 reads CASSVGEGYPDTQYF. In DNA, the CDR3 is TGTGCCAGCAGCGTAGGGGAGGGGTATCCAGATACGCAGTATTTT.

In the case of this clonotype: A much bigger clone sits one base away, suggesting this may be a read error. Because it lacks the conserved phenylalanine or tryptophan at the end, this CDR3 is likely a read error. V gene TRBV15 combines with J gene TRBJ2-1; no clear D gene. CDR3 length: 15 amino acids. Trimming removed 0 bases at V and 4 bases at J, with 10 bases between. Germline V gene data show CDR1 as LNHNV and CDR2 as YYDKDF (reference sequence). The DNA for the CDR3 is TGTGCCACCAGCAGAGATCGGGTAGGATACAATGAGCAGTTCTAC. It encodes CATSRDRVGYNEQFY.

The V gene is TRBV29-1, the J gene TRBJ1-1, with TRBD1 as a possible D gene (5 bases). Trimming took 8 bases from V and 5 from J, leaving 12 bases between them. The CDR3 is 11 residues long. CDR1 is SQVTM, CDR2 ANQGSEA, per germline. The CDR3: CSPGGETEAFF. CDR3 in DNA: TGCAGCCCCGGGGGAGAGACTGAAGCTTTCTTT.

This clonotype has a handful of counts. The chain carries TRBV18 and TRBJ1-4; D gene ambiguous. V was clipped by 3 bases and J by 5 bases, with 10 bases between them. Germline V gene lookup returns CDR1 KGHSH and CDR2 LQKENI. There are 14 residues in the CDR3. CDR3 region: CASSPWGENEKLFF. The CDR3 bases are TGTGCCAGCTCACCTTGGGGAGAAAATGAAAAACTGTTTTTT.

The chain joins TRBV24-1 to TRBJ2-5; no clear D gene. The CDR3 length is 13 residues. The germline CDR1 and CDR2 sequences are KGHDR and SFDVKD. Trimming left V 5 bases short and J 2 bases short, with 8 bases between. CDR3 region: CATSGPGQETQYF. DNA of the CDR3: TGTGCCACCAGTGGGCCAGGACAAGAGACCCAGTACTTC.

This clonotype was observed at least ten times. The genes are TRBV15 and TRBJ1-1; D unresolved. Trimming pared 0 bases from V and 5 bases from J, leaving 13 bases between. Germline CDR1 is LNHNV and CDR2 is YYDKDF (reference sequence). This CDR3 contains 15 residues. CDR3 bases: TGTGCCACCAGCAGAGATCTTGAGGTGAGGACTGAAGCTTTCTTT. Translation gives CATSRDLEVRTEAFF.

This clonotype was detected ten times or more. V usage is TRBV20-1 and J usage is TRBJ1-2; D remains ambiguous. Trimming pared 3 bases from V and 3 bases from J, leaving 14 bases between. The CDR3 has 14 amino acids. Germline lookup yields CDR1 DFQATT and CDR2 SNEGSKA (reference sequence). CDR3 sequence (DNA): TGCAGTGCTAGTCTGGCCGACGGACACTATGGCTACACCTTC. It translates to CSASLADGHYGYTF.

This clonotype occurred once. The genes are TRBV4-3 and TRBJ2-1; D gene unclear. The ends were cut back, 4 bases at V and 8 bases at J, with 12 bases in the middle. The germline gives CDR1 LGHNA, CDR2 YSLEER. This CDR3 has 13 residues. CDR3 coding DNA: TGCGCCAGCAGCCCGTTTTCGGGCGATGAGCAGTTCTTC. Encoded protein: CASSPFSGDEQFF.

In this sample, this clonotype turned up a few times. Compared with germline, one end of the junction differs, possibly owing to a read error. The chain employs TRBV2 and TRBJ1-6; weak D call: TRBD1 (5 bases). The germline V gene encodes CDR1 SNHLY and CDR2 FYNNEI. There are 13 residues in the CDR3. The CDR3 DNA reads as TGTGCCTCGGGGCAGGGTTATAATTCACCCCTCAACTTT. Its protein product is CASGQGYNSPLNF. Full variable domain (missing parts from reference TRBV2 and TRBJ1-6): EPEVTQTPSHQVTQMGQEVILRCVPISNHLYFYWYRQILGQKVEFLVSFYNNEISEKSEIFDDQFSVERPDGSNFTLKIRSTKLEDSAMYFCASGQGYNSPLNFGNGTRLTVT.

This clonotype was detected ten times or more. The rearrangement links TRBV20-1 to TRBJ1-1; D unresolved. The V gene's germline CDR1 is DFQATT and CDR2 SNEGSKA (reference sequence). Deletions cut 0 bases from V and 2 bases from J, with 7 bases between. There are 13 residues in the CDR3. CDR3 DNA: TGCAGTGCTAGAGATAGGGTTAACACTGAAGCTTTCTTT. Translation gives CSARDRVNTEAFF.

This clonotype was picked up many times. The rearrangement joins TRBV5-1 to TRBJ1-5, with D possibly TRBD1 on 6 matching bases. CDR1 and CDR2 (germline): SGHRS, YFSETQ. Trimming took off 0 bases at V and 4 bases at J, with 11 bases between the two ends. The CDR3 has 15 amino acids. Here the CDR3 reads CASSLDGGWNQPQHF. In DNA, the CDR3 is TGCGCCAGCAGCTTGGATGGGGGCTGGAATCAGCCCCAGCATTTT.

This clonotype was counted many times. This chain uses TRBV29-1 with TRBJ2-2, with D tentatively TRBD2 (6 bases). This CDR3 spans 15 amino acids. V lost 5 bases to trimming and J lost 3 bases, with 16 bases between them. The germline V gene encodes CDR1 SQVTM and CDR2 ANQGSEA. This CDR3 reads CSVPGGWRDTGELFF. The CDR3 nucleotides read TGCAGCGTTCCTGGGGGGTGGCGGGACACCGGGGAGCTGTTTTTT.

This clonotype was detected many times. CDR3 sequence (DNA): TGCAGTGCTAGGACAGGTGTAGAGACCCAGTACTTC. It codes for CSARTGVETQYF. The chain joins TRBV20-1 to TRBJ2-5; D possibly corresponds to TRBD1 (6 bases). Germline values: CDR1 DFQATT, CDR2 SNEGSKA (reference sequence). The CDR3 runs to 12 residues. Trimming shortened V by 3 bases and J by 4 bases, and 9 bases separated the two germline ends.

As concerns this clonotype: The CDR3 ends on some other residue instead of the conserved phenylalanine or tryptophan, so this is likely a read error. This chain joins TRBV5-1 and TRBJ2-5; TRBD2 agrees at 13 bases. Per germline, CDR1 SGHRS and CDR2 YFSETQ. Trimming at V came to 4 bases and at J to 5 bases, leaving 14 bases not matched to a gene. This CDR3 comprises 18 residues. CDR3 in amino acids: CASSLGLAGAPTSETQYC. The CDR3 DNA reads as TGCGCCAGCAGCCTCGGACTAGCGGGGGCCCCTACTTCGGAGACCCAGTACTGC.

This clonotype appeared a few times. J is TRBJ2-1 and V is TRBV15; D not certain. The V end lost 2 bases, the J end lost 6 bases, and 11 bases lay between the germline ends. The CDR3 totals 14 residues. Looked up from germline, CDR1 is LNHNV and CDR2 is YYDKDF (reference sequence). CDR3 DNA sequence: TGTGCCACCAGCAGACCAGGTCCCCCCAATGAGCAGTTCTTC. It is translated as CATSRPGPPNEQFF.

This clonotype was recorded at least ten times. CDR3 nucleotides: TGTGCCAGCAGTGAATGGACAGTCACAGATACGCAGTATTTT. Amino acids: CASSEWTVTDTQYF. J is TRBJ2-3 and V is TRBV2; perhaps TRBD1 as D (6 bases). CDR3 length equals 14 residues. Germline loops: CDR1 SNHLY, CDR2 FYNNEI. V lost 2 bases and J 2 bases, leaving 8 bases between the germline ends.

Ten or more counts support this clonotype. V is TRBV4-1 and J is TRBJ2-6; 13 nucleotides agree with TRBD2. The CDR3 spans 19 residues. Trimming at V came to 3 bases and at J to 2 bases, leaving 7 bases not matched to a gene. Germline loops: CDR1 MGHRA, CDR2 YSYEKL. In nucleotides, the CDR3 is TGCGCCAGCAGCCAGAGGGGACTAGCGGGATTAGCTGGGGCCAACGTCCTGACTTTC. Residues: CASSQRGLAGLAGANVLTF.

Many counts were recorded for this clonotype. The chain is built from TRBV2 and TRBJ1-5; 7 positions agree with TRBD1. From germline, CDR1 is SNHLY and CDR2 FYNNEI. This CDR3 comprises 15 residues. The ends lost 3 bases at V and 7 bases at J; junction bases unmatched: 9. The CDR3 nucleotides are TGTGCCAGCAGTGACTCCCCTCAGGGGGTACAGCCCCAGCATTTT. As protein: CASSDSPQGVQPQHF. Complete variable domain (other parts from reference TRBV2 and TRBJ1-5): EPEVTQTPSHQVTQMGQEVILRCVPISNHLYFYWYRQILGQKVEFLVSFYNNEISEKSEIFDDQFSVERPDGSNFTLKIRSTKLEDSAMYFCASSDSPQGVQPQHFGDGTRLSIL.

This clonotype was observed at least ten times. V and J are TRBV10-3 and TRBJ2-1, with 11 bases matching TRBD2. J was trimmed by 3 bases and V by 6 bases; bases with no gene match: 4. CDR3 length equals 15 residues. Germline assignment: CDR1 ENHRY and CDR2 SYGVKD. CDR3 bases: TGTGCCATCAGGACCGGGACTAGCGGCTACAATGAGCAGTTCTTC. Its protein is CAIRTGTSGYNEQFF.

This clonotype was seen only a few times. The chain links TRBV3-1 to TRBJ2-1; D gene uncertain. CDR1 is LGHDT, CDR2 YNNKEL, per germline (reference sequence). Trimming removed 1 base at V and 3 bases at J, with 7 bases between. The CDR3 loop spans 14 amino acids. Here the CDR3 reads CASSQGPLYNEQFF. CDR3 bases: TGTGCCAGCAGCCAAGGGCCTCTCTACAATGAGCAGTTCTTC.

At least ten counts were recorded for this clonotype. The genes are TRBV6-5 and TRBJ1-5; maybe TRBD1 (5 bases). CDR1 is MNHEY, CDR2 SVGAGI, per germline. CDR3 length equals 14 residues. V was pared by 6 bases and J by 4 bases, with 13 bases between. The CDR3 protein is CASSTTEPNQPQHF. The CDR3 region has the DNA TGTGCCAGCAGCACGACAGAGCCGAATCAGCCCCAGCATTTT.

The chain uses TRBV5-6 and TRBJ1-4; maybe TRBD1 (6 bases). Trimming took 4 bases from V and 8 from J, leaving 15 bases between them. From germline, CDR1 is SGHDT and CDR2 YYEEEE. The CDR3 covers 14 residues. CDR3 protein: CASSRGWGLEKLFF. The CDR3 DNA reads TGTGCCAGCAGCCGGGGCTGGGGGCTCGAAAAACTGTTTTTT.

V usage is TRBV20-1 and J usage is TRBJ2-4; TRBD2 is a possible D gene (5 bases). V was cut by 3 bases and J by 6 bases, with 9 bases left in between. Germline V gene lookup returns CDR1 DFQATT and CDR2 SNEGSKA (reference sequence). This CDR3 region has 12 residues. The CDR3 sequence: CSARGGGNIQYF. CDR3 nucleotides: TGCAGTGCTAGGGGCGGAGGAAACATTCAGTACTTC.

The sample holds many counts of this clonotype. This rearrangement joins TRBV29-1 to TRBJ1-1; 7 nucleotides align to TRBD1. Germline trimming cut 0 bases from V and 3 bases from J; bases unmatched to any gene: 13. The CDR3 is 17 residues long. Per germline, CDR1 SQVTM and CDR2 ANQGSEA. The CDR3 reads CSVEDNKMTGWYTEAFF. As DNA, the CDR3 is TGCAGCGTTGAAGATAATAAAATGACAGGGTGGTACACTGAAGCTTTCTTT.

This clonotype turned up a few times. The rearrangement joins TRBV7-8 to TRBJ1-3; 7 bases align to TRBD1. Germline V CDR1 and CDR2: SGHVS, FQNEAQ. V gave up 3 bases and J gave up 3 bases; unmatched junction bases: 2. The CDR3 is 14 amino acids. Here the CDR3 DNA reads TGTGCCAGCAGCTTGGACAGGCTTGGAAACACCATATATTTT. Its translation: CASSLDRLGNTIYF.

This clonotype was detected ten times or more. J is TRBJ1-1 and V is TRBV10-2; D is undetermined. V was trimmed by 9 bases and J by 6 bases, leaving 17 bases between them. This CDR3 region has 13 residues. Germline-derived CDR1 and CDR2 are WSHSY and SAAADI. For the CDR3, the DNA is TGCGCCAGTTGGCGGCCAGCGGTCGCTGAAGCTTTCTTT. This codes for CASWRPAVAEAFF.

This chain joins TRBV20-1 and TRBJ2-5, with 10 bases fitting TRBD2. Germline-derived CDR1 and CDR2 are DFQATT and SNEGSKA (reference sequence). The CDR3 is 14 residues long. V dropped 5 bases and J dropped 3; count of bases not matched to a gene: 6. Here the CDR3 DNA reads TGCAGTGCTGCGGATCTAGCGGGAGAAGAGACCCAGTACTTC. Translating it yields CSAADLAGEETQYF.

This clonotype has a count of ten or more. The chain uses TRBV10-3 and TRBJ1-6, with a possible D match to TRBD1 (5 bases). The V end lost 2 bases, the J end lost 2 bases, and 16 bases lay between the germline ends. Germline V gene lookup returns CDR1 ENHRY and CDR2 SYGVKD. The CDR3 has 18 residues. CDR3 in DNA: TGTGCCATCAGTGAGGAGGGTGGCAGGGAGACCTATAATTCACCCCTCCACTTT. Translated, it gives CAISEEGGRETYNSPLHF.